A selection of T cell receptor beta chains follows, all from one sample in a study of cytomegalovirus exposure and HLA in healthy donors. The assay was immunoSEQ multiplex PCR, and TCRdb's table has in-frame clones only and misses some. The sample carries 110,000 to 150,000 clones, roughly 92% recorded once. Sequencing was carried out using PBMCs. The receptors come from a man between 18 and 29 years old in good health and CMV-seronegative. The CDR3 runs from the conserved cysteine through the conserved F or W. D genes are given only for firm matches. Clone size is stated in some rows and not others, as once, few, many or a class when expanded.

. TRBD2 TRBJ2-1 TRBV7-3 TGTGCCAGCAGCCCCCGACGAGCGGGGGGCCGGAATGAGCAGTTCTTC CASSPRRAGGRNEQFF
. . TRBJ2-7 TRBV7-6 TGTGCCAGCAGCTTACAATTGGACAGAAGGTCCTACGAGCAGTACTTC CASSLQLDRRSYEQYF
. TRBD2 TRBJ2-3 TRBV27 TGTGCCAGCAGGGCGAGCGGGGGGCCAGATCGGACGCAGTATTTT CASRASGGPDRTQYF
. TRBD1 TRBJ1-2 TRBV28 TGTGCCAGCAGTTCTACGACAGGGGGCCGGTATGGCTACACCTTC CASSSTTGGRYGYTF
. . TRBJ1-5 TRBV6-5 TGTGCCAGCAGTTACACCTCACAGGGCAATCAGCCCCAGCATTTT CASSYTSQGNQPQHF
. TRBD2 TRBJ2-2 TRBV27 TGTGCCAGCAGAATTTTGACTAGCGCGAACACCGGGGAGCTGTTTTTT CASRILTSANTGELFF
. . TRBJ2-7 TRBV5-4 TGTGCCAGCAGCTTGGAAGGCGGGGGCTACCCCTACGAGCAGTACTTC CASSLEGGGYPYEQYF
many TRBD1 TRBJ1-1 TRBV6-4 TGTGCCAGCAGTGCCGGGACAGGGGGCACTGAAGCTTTCTTT CASSAGTGGTEAFF
. . TRBJ1-2 TRBV7-2 TGTGCCAGCAGCTTCAATGGGGCGGGAGAGCTCATCTATGGCTACACCTTC CASSFNGAGELIYGYTF
. . TRBJ1-2 TRBV5-4 TGTGCCAGCAGCTTGGGACAGCCAAACTATGGCTACACCTTC CASSLGQPNYGYTF
. . TRBJ1-2 TRBV7-9 TGTGCCAGCAGCTTAGAAAGGGGAGGCTATGGCTACACCTTC CASSLERGGYGYTF
. TRBD2 TRBJ2-1 TRBV4-3 TGCGCCAGCAGCCCTTCCCCTAGCGGAGCCTACAATGAGCAGTTCTTC CASSPSPSGAYNEQFF
. TRBD1 TRBJ1-5 TRBV29-1 TGCGCTGGAGGGGACAGGGATCAGCCCCAGCATTTT CAGGDRDQPQHF
. TRBD1 TRBJ1-3 TRBV6-5 TGTGCCAGCAGTGGACAGGGGAGGGTTGGAAACACCATATATTTT CASSGQGRVGNTIYF
. TRBD2 TRBJ2-2 TRBV10-2 TGCGCCAGCAGTGAACTAGCGGGGGGCCGCACCGGGGAGCTGTTTTTT CASSELAGGRTGELFF
. . TRBJ2-1 TRBV6-1 TGTGCCAGCAGTGAACTCTACAATGAGCAGTTCTTC CASSELYNEQFF
. . TRBJ2-5 TRBV9 TGTGCCAGCAGCGTAGCTATAGGACAAACACAAGAGACCCAGTACTTC CASSVAIGQTQETQYF
few TRBD1 TRBJ2-3 TRBV4-2 TGTGCCAGCAGCCAAGCTGAGGGACAGGGGGCAGATACGCAGTATTTT CASSQAEGQGADTQYF
once TRBD2 TRBJ2-2 TRBV18 TGTGCCAGCTCACGGCGACAGGGCCTAGCGGGGGACACCGGGGAGCTGTTTTTT CASSRRQGLAGDTGELFF
. . TRBJ2-2 TRBV6-5 TGTGCCAGCAGTTACTCTGGGCCCCCAGGCACCGGGGAGCTGTTTTTT CASSYSGPPGTGELFF
. TRBD1 TRBJ2-3 TRBV5-1 TGCGCCAGCAGCCTAGACAGGGGTACCGATAGCACAGATACGCAGTATTTT CASSLDRGTDSTDTQYF
once TRBD2 TRBJ2-1 TRBV19 TGTGCCAGTAGTATCCCTCTAGCGGGGGGGTGGGATGAGCAGTTCTTC CASSIPLAGGWDEQFF
once . TRBJ2-5 TRBV21-1 TGTGCCAGCAGCAAACGCGGGGGGCCCATCCAAGAGACCCAGTACTTC CASSKRGGPIQETQYF
. . TRBJ2-1 TRBV6-5 TGTGCCAGCAGTTATGGCGGCGAGCAGTTCTTC CASSYGGEQFF
. . TRBJ1-2 TRBV7-9 TGTGCCAGCAGCCCCCCGTCTCTGGAGCCCATCTATGGCTACACCTTC CASSPPSLEPIYGYTF
. TRBD1 TRBJ2-1 TRBV7-9 TGTGCCAGCAGCTCTAGCTGGGACAGGAGGGCCTACAATGAGCAGTTCTTC CASSSSWDRRAYNEQFF
. TRBD1 TRBJ1-5 TRBV5-1 TGCGCCAGCAGCTGGGGGACAGGGGAAGGTCAGCCCCAGCATTTT CASSWGTGEGQPQHF
. TRBD2 TRBJ2-3 TRBV9 TGTGCCAGCAGCGCGTTAGCGGGGGGGCGGGATACGCAGTATTTT CASSALAGGRDTQYF
. TRBD1 TRBJ1-3 TRBV19 TGTGCCAGTAGCATTTCCGGGACAGGGTACGGAAACACCATATATTTT CASSISGTGYGNTIYF
. . TRBJ1-4 TRBV5-8 TGTGCCAGCAGCTTGGAGCGTTCAACTAATGAAAAACTGTTTTTT CASSLERSTNEKLFF
. TRBD1 TRBJ1-5 TRBV30 TGTGCCTGGAGCGGTGGCCGGGACAGTGGTAGCAATCAGCCCCAGCATTTT CAWSGGRDSGSNQPQHF
. . TRBJ1-3 TRBV15 TGTGCCTACTCTGGAAACACCATATATTTT CAYSGNTIYF
. TRBD1 TRBJ2-1 TRBV4-1 TGCGCCAGCAGCCAAGGCCAGGGGGCAAGCAATGAGCAGTTCTTC CASSQGQGASNEQFF
. . TRBJ2-1 TRBV4-1 TGCGCCAGCAGCCTAGACAGGTCCACCGACAATGAGCAGTTCTTC CASSLDRSTDNEQFF
few TRBD1 TRBJ1-2 TRBV28 TGTGCCAGCAGTCCAGGGGGCCATGGCTACACCTTC CASSPGGHGYTF
. . TRBJ1-5 TRBV6-5 TGTGCCAGCAGTTCCAGGCCCAACCTCGGCAATCAGCCCCAGCATTTT CASSSRPNLGNQPQHF
. . TRBJ1-2 TRBV13 TGTGCCAGCAGCTTAGCACGGACAGCAACTAACTATGGCTACACCTTC CASSLARTATNYGYTF
. TRBD1 TRBJ2-5 TRBV5-4 TGTGCCAGCAGCTTGGTGAGCTCAAGGACAGGCCAAGAGACCCAGTACTTC CASSLVSSRTGQETQYF
. TRBD1 TRBJ1-1 TRBV18 TGTGCCAGCTCACCTCCGACAGGGCGACCGCCGAACACTGAAGCTTTCTTT CASSPPTGRPPNTEAFF
. TRBD2 TRBJ2-1 TRBV5-4 TGTGCCAGCAGCCGTGCCGGGACTAGCGGGCGTGAGCAGTTCTTC CASSRAGTSGREQFF
. . TRBJ2-3 TRBV7-9 TGTGCCAGCACCTTCAGGACAGATACGCAGTATTTT CASTFRTDTQYF
few TRBD1 TRBJ2-1 TRBV6-5 TGTGCCAGCAGTTACCCGGACAGGGTGAATGAGCAGTTCTTC CASSYPDRVNEQFF
few . TRBJ1-5 TRBV7-9 TGTGCCAGCAGCCTGACGGGGGGGAGCAATCAGCCCCAGCATTTT CASSLTGGSNQPQHF
. . TRBJ1-1 TRBV6-5 TGTGCCAGCAGTTACTCCATTACCAACAAACGCACTGAAGCTTTCTTT CASSYSITNKRTEAFF
. . TRBJ1-1 TRBV19 TGTGCCAGTAGTATCCGTATTAACACTGAAGCTTTCTTT CASSIRINTEAFF
few TRBD1 TRBJ2-5 TRBV19 TGTGCCAGTAGTGTCGCGGACAGGGCTACAGAGACCCAGTACTTC CASSVADRATETQYF